A selection of T cell receptor beta chains follows, all from one sample in a study of T cells after yellow fever vaccination. TCRdb used MiXCR to reprocess the 5' RACE reads, holding one entry per CDR3 protein. Of just under 600,000 distinct CDR3 sequences listed, approximately 13% are singletons. The sequencing used PBMCs, collected on the day of the yellow fever booster vaccination. The origin of the receptors is a young man who received the YFV17D yellow fever vaccine. The CDR3 runs from the conserved cysteine through the conserved F or W. The D gene is left open where the match is weak. Some rows mark clone size as missing; the rest say once, few, many or name a class of expanded clone.

- TRBJ2-2 few TRBV21-1 TGTGCCAGCACCCCCAGGGGGGTTAACACCGGGGAGCTGTTTTTT CASTPRGVNTGELFF
TRBD1 TRBJ1-1 few TRBV5-1 TGCGCCAGTCAGTGGGAGGGGGCTATGAACACTGAAGCTTTCTTT CASQWEGAMNTEAFF
- TRBJ1-1 - TRBV29-1 TGCAGCGTTGGAGTCGGCAAAACTGAAGCTTTCTTT CSVGVGKTEAFF
- TRBJ2-5 many TRBV7-9 TGTGCCAGCACTTCCCGAGCGGGCCAGGAGACCCAGTACTTC CASTSRAGQETQYF
TRBD2 TRBJ2-5 few TRBV20-1 TGCAGTGCTAGACCGTCTAGCGGGAGCCAAGAGACCCAGTACTTC CSARPSSGSQETQYF
TRBD1 TRBJ2-7 few TRBV29-1 TGCAGCGTAACGACAGGGGGTGGCTACGAGCAGTACTTC CSVTTGGGYEQYF
- TRBJ2-6 few TRBV25-1 TGTGCCTCAGCATCGGGGGCTGGGGCCAACGTCCTGACTTTC CASASGAGANVLTF
- TRBJ2-5 few TRBV7-2 TGTGCCAGCAGCTTTTTGGGGAATCGAGAGACCCAGTACTTC CASSFLGNRETQYF
- TRBJ2-4 few TRBV2 TGTGCCAGCGAGGTGTCGAGGGTAGCCAAAAACATTCAGTACTTC CASEVSRVAKNIQYF
TRBD1 TRBJ2-2 - TRBV20-1 TGCAGTGCTAGGGGGACAGGGGCGAGGACCGGGGAGCTGTTTTTT CSARGTGARTGELFF
- TRBJ2-1 - TRBV12-3/TRBV12-4 TGTGCCAGCAGTCCCCCCCGGAGTAACACCAATGAGCAGTTCTTC CASSPPRSNTNEQFF
TRBD1 TRBJ2-3 few TRBV24-1 TGTGCCACCAGTGACCGGACAGGGGAACAAGATACGCAGTATTTT CATSDRTGEQDTQYF
TRBD1 TRBJ1-1 few TRBV25-1 TGTGCCAGCAGCGCCGACAGGGGAGTGAACACTGAAGCTTTCTTT CASSADRGVNTEAFF
TRBD1 TRBJ1-4 few TRBV14 TGTGCCAGCAGCCCCGGGACAGTAGGAGGTCTGTTTTTT CASSPGTVGGLFF
- TRBJ1-4 few TRBV5-1 TGCGCCAGCAGCTTGGAAGGGTTTGAAAAACTGTTTTTT CASSLEGFEKLFF
- TRBJ1-6 - TRBV2 TGTGCCAGCAGTGGGGGGATAGTAAATTCACCCCTCCACTTT CASSGGIVNSPLHF
TRBD2 TRBJ2-7 few TRBV12-3/TRBV12-4 TGTGCCAGCAGTCCAAGGACTAGCGGAGACTCCTACGAGCAGTACTTC CASSPRTSGDSYEQYF
- TRBJ1-2 - TRBV9 TGTGCCAGCAGCGTAGGGCAGATGAACTATGGCTACACCTTC CASSVGQMNYGYTF
TRBD2 TRBJ2-7 few TRBV5-1 TGCGCCAGCAGCCCGGCGGCGGGAGCCTACGAGCAGTACTTC CASSPAAGAYEQYF
TRBD2 TRBJ2-5 few TRBV7-2 TGTGCCAGCAGCGTAGGGGCTAGCGGGATGGTGACCCAGTACTTC CASSVGASGMVTQYF
- TRBJ1-2 - TRBV6-5 TGTGCCAGCAGTTCCGGGACCCACCCGGGGGACTATGGCTACACCTTC CASSSGTHPGDYGYTF
- TRBJ2-7 many TRBV9 TGTGCCGCCCAAAAGGTTGGCTACGAGCAGTACTTC CAAQKVGYEQYF
TRBD2 TRBJ2-5 few TRBV5-1 TGCGCCAGCCGCCGGGAGGTTAAAGAGACCCAGTACTTC CASRREVKETQYF
- TRBJ2-1 few TRBV4-3 TGCGCCAGCAGCCAAGATGGGACGGGGCGGGCAGGAGGAGTAGAGCAGTTCTTC CASSQDGTGRAGGVEQFF
TRBD1 TRBJ2-1 few TRBV12-3/TRBV12-4 TGTGCCAGTTCCGGGACAGGGGATGAGCAGTTCTTC CASSGTGDEQFF
TRBD2 TRBJ2-7 - TRBV18 TGTGCCAGCTCACCCTTAGCGGGACGATCCTACGAGCAGTACTTC CASSPLAGRSYEQYF
- TRBJ2-1 few TRBV2 TGTGCCTTCCAAGGGGTCGGACAGTCGACTAATGAGCAGTTCTTC CAFQGVGQSTNEQFF
- TRBJ1-1 - TRBV20-1 TGCAGTGCTAGAGATCCGAGCGGGGGGAACACTGAAGCTTTCTTT CSARDPSGGNTEAFF
- TRBJ2-5 - TRBV28 TGTGCCAGCAGTTCCCCCGAGTGGGGAGAGACCCAGTACTTC CASSSPEWGETQYF
- TRBJ2-3 - TRBV5-1 TGCGCCAGCAGCCAGAATACAGGGTATGGAGATACGCAGTATTTT CASSQNTGYGDTQYF
- TRBJ2-7 few TRBV2 TGTGCCAGCAGTGAAGACGAAGCGGGCGGGGCCGAGCAGTACTTC CASSEDEAGGAEQYF